Described below is a single T cell receptor beta chain sequence and its context. The sample belongs to a study of blood T cell repertoires in COVID-19. Overall study: Acute and convalescent COVID-19 specimens originated in the United States, Italy and Spain. PBMCs, B-cell-depleted T cells, or T cells provided the cDNA or gDNA that made up the material.

The repertoire was sequenced with immunoSEQ multiplex PCR; TCRdb's copy has only in-frame clones and lacks some. The sample lists tens of thousands of clones, 78% occurring once. V lost 6 bases to trimming and J lost 11 bases; unmatched junction nucleotides: 10. There are 13 residues in the CDR3. The germline gives CDR1 KGHDR, CDR2 SFDVKD. This TCR was sampled from an elderly man with acute or convalescent COVID-19. The chain recombines TRBV24-1 with TRBJ2-3, with 7 bases matching TRBD1. The material sequenced was peripheral blood. The CDR3 reads CATSIGGASRQYF. Written as DNA, the CDR3 is TGTGCCACCAGTATAGGGGGCGCGAGTCGGCAGTATTTT.